This T cell receptor beta chain was recovered during a study of cytomegalovirus exposure and HLA in healthy donors (TCRdb year 2017). Background on the whole study: In an earlier analysis of 450 to 750 of the donors, 250 to 300 Gb of sequence data and approximately 100 million unique TCR beta sequences from some 170 million T cells were reported. The study used immunosequencing to profile the T cell repertoires of approximately 630 subjects and linked those repertoires to cytomegalovirus serostatus. An early release covering roughly 600 HLA-typed donors comprised 250 to 350 gigabases of sequencing data and 85 million to 100 million unique TCR sequences. In addition to the first cohort of 666 subjects, a separate validation cohort of about 120 different subjects was used. Typing coverage varied by locus: roughly 620-630 donors for A, B, C, DRB1 and DQB1; roughly 510 for DQA1; about 590 for DPA1; 400 to 480 for DPB1. Across under 500 genotyped donors of the cohort, an average of roughly 250,000 unique TCR beta nucleotide sequences per donor were sequenced, and around 19% of those sequences were non-productive. The later analysis used no new phenotypic data to find candidate immune exposures, relying instead on TCR beta sequences and their occurrence across donors. The study aimed to test whether signatures of past pathogen exposure could be identified by cataloging public T cell receptors. To predict cytomegalovirus infection status, the study combined high-throughput TCR immunosequencing, statistical association of individual TCRs with disease status, and machine learning. Of the 398 genotyped donors, 65% to 90% were placed in the genetic ancestry cluster associated with self-reported Caucasian donors. A later genetic analysis took genome-wide SNP genotypes for about three fifths of the 666 donors and used that subset as a discovery cohort. In a later analysis, previously published TCR beta repertoires from 666 donors were re-analyzed and high-resolution HLA genotyping was added so that TCR occurrence patterns could be studied. To decide whether each TCR beta V gene segment behaved as functional or pseudogenic, an earlier analysis of some 600 of the donors relied on high-throughput TCR beta sequencing. Every repertoire in the discovery cohort had been generated on one and the same sequencing platform. A few DR-DQ haplotypes were handled as single units for association and clustering because linkage in the cohort was strong. Donor age, sex, ethnicity and CMV serostatus were collected together with the repertoire data. Class I and class II HLA loci were covered by the typing at four-digit resolution. The investigation overall reported the following: In vitro tests confirmed that a few of the cytomegalovirus-associated TCR beta chains recognize cytomegalovirus antigens. Because some donors lacked HLA typing at each locus, the association tests relied only on the typed subset. A further reported finding was that TCR beta sequences accurately predicted the HLA-A and HLA-B alleles for most subjects in the first cohort. This cohort had only TCR beta chains sequenced, and the lack of alpha or paired-chain data limited which features could be detected. The earlier analysis of about 600 of the donors excluded some 16 rarely observed V segments, including chromosome 9 orphons, because counts were too low. Immune exposure information for the cohort was limited to CMV serostatus. In the study, 150 to 200 TCR beta chains were listed as associated with cytomegalovirus. In a later analysis, HLA-associated TCR beta chains were found to be more clonally expanded and to have lower generation probabilities than equally common non-associated chains. A group of highly shared sequence variants was considered likely to be a technical artifact of the sequencing pipeline. A later analysis reported that several top co-occurrence clusters appeared linked to parvovirus B19, influenza, CMV and Epstein-Barr virus. The classifier was reported to diagnose cytomegalovirus status with high specificity and sensitivity in both the original cohort and the validation cohort. According to a later genetic analysis, donors in an Asian-associated ancestry cluster had fewer N-insertions in productive TCRs than the approximately 670-donor mean. According to the authors, the approach could potentially be generalized to other disease states and immunological phenotypes. In a later analysis, about 16,000 TCR beta sequences were associated with specific HLA alleles at a false discovery rate of 0.05. A later analysis found that most CMV-associated TCR beta chains appeared HLA-restricted, with HLA associations seemingly driven largely by CMV exposure. A later genetic analysis associated a missense DCLRE1C variant with V-gene and J-gene trimming of TCR beta chains, and an independent cohort replicated the association. The presence/absence analyses assumed that sequencing depth was roughly uniform across donors, and that assumption may not be true. When HLA alleles, especially DR and DQ, strongly co-occurred, attributing TCR associations to individual alleles was difficult. Across donors, most TCR sequences were observed very rarely, whereas some public TCRs were present in many individuals. In a later analysis, TCR association rates were found to vary across HLA loci, with the most associated TCRs seen for DRB1 alleles and the fewest for HLA-C alleles. In an earlier analysis of 587 of the donors, most TCR beta V segments appeared in productive rearrangements about 90% or about 30% of the time, broadly matching IMGT annotations. Correlated functional status among segregating V segments might reflect linkage disequilibrium, but an unknown experimental factor could not be ruled out. Some IMGT-functional V segments, including TRBV6-2 and TRBV6-3, could not be told apart with the 87-base-pair reads, so those segments were excluded.

This clone was observed a few times. There is no known antigen for this receptor. The sample holds no much larger clone one base away, and base qualities are not on file. The cohort was made up of under 800 healthy bone marrow donors. Cohort members were all nominally healthy when sampled, although unrecorded immune exposures were likely present. The donor was CMV seronegative and belonged to the group of over 350 seronegative cohort members. Each donor provided a peripheral blood sample, and peripheral blood mononuclear cells were used for TCR beta sequencing. Genomic DNA was extracted from the blood cell samples with the Qiagen DNeasy Blood Extraction Kit. Here V drops 6 bases and J drops 8 bases, and the junction holds 13 bases not matched to any gene. The germline V gene (reference sequence) yields MNHEY for CDR1 and SMNVEV for CDR2. The CDR3, cysteine through phenylalanine, is 16 amino acids long. Only the CDR3 region is kept as DNA, spanning 48 bases read in frame from base 1.

Library preparation used the immunoSEQ multiplex PCR assay. The multiplex PCR relied on a mix of 60 forward primers for TCR Vbeta segments and 13 reverse primers for TCR Jbeta segments. Amplification of the CDR3 region of rearranged TCR beta genes was performed with a multiplex PCR assay on genomic DNA. The Illumina HiSeq System was used to sequence the amplified TCR beta libraries as 87-base-pair reads. The source study handled its data this way. A later analysis counted some 74 million unique TCR beta chains across the 640 or so repertoires, and 9 million to 14 million of these chains were shared by at least two donors. A nearest-neighbor algorithm error-corrected the raw reads and collapsed the reads into unique sequences, merging closely related sequences to remove PCR and sequencing errors. V, D and J gene segments were assigned by aligning CDR3 sequences to IMGT reference sequences. For a sequence to be retained, a match of at least six nucleotides was required to both a V gene segment and a J gene segment. Rearrangements were called productive when the CDR3 lacked stop codons and stayed in frame with V and J; all others were non-productive. Following IMGT convention, CDR3 was defined as the stretch from the second conserved V-encoded cysteine to the conserved J-encoded phenylalanine. Sequences without an unambiguous match to a single V gene segment were excluded from the earlier analysis of several hundred of the donors. An earlier analysis of under 750 of the donors called V segments functional above 56.7% productive rearrangements and segregating when the between-donor standard deviation exceeded 5%. To diagnose cytomegalovirus status from the catalog of TCR beta chain sequences, a statistical classification framework was built. In a later analysis, V and J genes were assigned by comparing TCR nucleotide sequences against IMGT/GENE-DB human TR gene sequences. In a later analysis, CDR3 sequences and most-parsimonious VDJ recombination scenarios were assigned using the TCRdist pipeline. In a later analysis, each TCR beta chain was defined by its CDR3 amino acid sequence together with its V-gene family, and reads lacking a unique V-gene family were excluded. As a way to deal with suspected cross-contamination and a sequencing artifact, a later analysis dropped 450 to 600 nucleotide sequences that were highly shared and had low generation probability. A later analysis calculated a clonal expansion index for each public chain from normalized within-repertoire ranks of inferred template counts. In a later analysis, generation probabilities were computed using a VDJ recombination model fitted to out-of-frame rearrangements, and the results were checked against IGoR. A later analysis scored TCR-TCR, TCR-HLA and TCR-CMV co-occurrence with hypergeometric tests, applying a repertoire-size bias correction to TCR pairs. To estimate false discovery rates, a later analysis permuted the HLA or CMV assignments 20 times. In a later analysis, co-occurring TCRs were grouped using DBSCAN, and TCRdist sequence similarity was added for clustering within HLA-allele-positive subsets. Repertoires with fewer than 30,000 or more than 120,000 public chains, plus five repertoires with anomalous nucleotide sharing, were excluded from co-occurrence clustering. TCRdb re-hosts the immuneACCESS table, in-frame sequences only. Its copies lack some clones; in the studies checked, an unresolved V gene accounts for under half of them, and the cause for the rest is not known. Clonal size and the V and J genes are those of that table, whereas D and trimming came from the DNA. This sample gives over 100,000 clones in total; over 8% of them show up just once. Of the sample, 4.5% to 7% is held by the ten largest clones.

Recombination linked TRBV27 to TRBJ1-4; 9 central nucleotides agree with TRBD1. This clonotype originated in a man aged 35 to 55 in good health and CMV-seronegative. Sample: PBMCs. The DNA sequence is as follows: TGTGCCAGCAGCGATCTCTCACAGGGGGCAAGGGAAAAACTGTTTTTT. This encodes CASSDLSQGAREKLFF.